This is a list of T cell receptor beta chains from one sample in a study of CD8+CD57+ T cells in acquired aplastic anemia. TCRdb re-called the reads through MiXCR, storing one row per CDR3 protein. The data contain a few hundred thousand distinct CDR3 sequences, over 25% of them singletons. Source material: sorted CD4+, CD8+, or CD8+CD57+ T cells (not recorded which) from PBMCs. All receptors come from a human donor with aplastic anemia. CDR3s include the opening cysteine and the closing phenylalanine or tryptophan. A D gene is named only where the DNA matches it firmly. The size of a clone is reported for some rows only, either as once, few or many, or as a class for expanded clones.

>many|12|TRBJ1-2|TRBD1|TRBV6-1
CASSTGQTGYTF
TGTGCCAGCAGTACGGGACAGACAGGCTACACCTTC
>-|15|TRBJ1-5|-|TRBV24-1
CATSGPGVNNQPQHF
TGTGCCACCAGTGGTCCGGGAGTGAACAATCAGCCCCAGCATTTT
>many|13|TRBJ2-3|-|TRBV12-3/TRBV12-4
CASSVLGPHGQYF
TGTGCCAGCAGTGTGCTGGGCCCTCATGGGCAGTATTTT
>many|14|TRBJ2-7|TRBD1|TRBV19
CATCRDRGSYEQYF
TGTGCCACATGCCGGGACAGGGGATCCTACGAGCAGTACTTC
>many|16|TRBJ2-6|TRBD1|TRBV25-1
CASSEAGGVGANVLTF
TGTGCCAGCAGTGAGGCAGGGGGCGTTGGGGCCAACGTCCTGACTTTC
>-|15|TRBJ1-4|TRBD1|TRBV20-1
CSASDPQGANEKLFF
TGCAGTGCTAGCGACCCCCAGGGGGCTAATGAAAAACTGTTTTTT
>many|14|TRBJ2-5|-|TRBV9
CASSTSQGRETQYF
TGTGCCAGCAGCACCAGCCAGGGGAGGGAGACCCAGTACTTC
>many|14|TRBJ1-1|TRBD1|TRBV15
CATGTVSLNTEAFF
TGTGCCACCGGGACAGTTTCACTGAACACTGAAGCTTTCTTT
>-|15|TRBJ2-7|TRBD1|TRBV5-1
CASSLLGTEDYEQYF
TGCGCCAGCAGCTTGTTGGGGACAGAGGACTACGAGCAGTACTTC
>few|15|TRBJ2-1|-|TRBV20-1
CSALSPRSSYNEQFF
TGCAGTGCCCTTTCTCCCCGGAGCTCCTACAATGAGCAGTTCTTC
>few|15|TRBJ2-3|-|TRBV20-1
CSARDPKTDTDTQYF
TGCAGTGCTAGAGATCCGAAGACAGATACAGATACGCAGTATTTT
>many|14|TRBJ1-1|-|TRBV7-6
CASSPLGGSGSAFF
TGTGCCAGCAGCCCATTAGGGGGGTCAGGCAGTGCTTTCTTT
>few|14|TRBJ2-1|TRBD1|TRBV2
CATEHLGQYNEQFF
TGTGCCACCGAACACCTGGGACAGTACAATGAGCAGTTCTTC
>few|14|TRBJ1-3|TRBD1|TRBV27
CASSVTGFGNTIYF
TGTGCCAGCAGTGTGACAGGGTTTGGAAACACCATATATTTT
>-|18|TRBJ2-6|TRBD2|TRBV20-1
CSARVTGTSRSGANVLTF
TGCAGTGCTAGAGTAACCGGGACTAGTCGGTCTGGGGCCAACGTCCTGACTTTC
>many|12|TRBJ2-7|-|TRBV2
CASRPETYEQYF
TGTGCCAGCCGTCCGGAGACCTACGAGCAGTACTTC
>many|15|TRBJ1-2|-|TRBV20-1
CSGTGVSDSNYGYTF
TGCAGTGGTACCGGAGTGAGCGATTCGAACTATGGCTACACCTTC
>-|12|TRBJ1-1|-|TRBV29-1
CSVRGGNTEAFF
TGCAGCGTACGAGGGGGGAACACTGAAGCTTTCTTT
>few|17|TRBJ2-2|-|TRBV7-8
CASNLKGGGPNTGELFF
TGTGCCAGCAATCTCAAAGGGGGAGGGCCGAACACCGGGGAGCTGTTTTTT
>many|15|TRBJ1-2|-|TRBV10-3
CAIRDGRSTNYGYTF
TGTGCCATCAGGGACGGACGGAGTACTAACTATGGCTACACCTTC
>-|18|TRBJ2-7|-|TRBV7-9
CASSSQITTRDHRYEQYF
TGTGCCAGCAGCTCTCAGATTACGACGCGAGATCACCGCTACGAGCAGTACTTC
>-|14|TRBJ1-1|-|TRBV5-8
CASSLTTGRTGAFF
TGTGCCAGCAGCCTGACCACCGGCAGGACTGGAGCTTTCTTT
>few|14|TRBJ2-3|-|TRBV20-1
CSARGLGATDTQYF
TGCAGTGCTAGAGGACTAGGGGCCACAGATACGCAGTATTTT
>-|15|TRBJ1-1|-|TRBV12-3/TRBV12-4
CASNNGDRTNTEAFF
TGTGCCAGCAACAACGGAGACAGAACGAACACTGAAGCTTTCTTT
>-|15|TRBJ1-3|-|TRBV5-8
CASSLAQGSGNTIYF
TGTGCCAGCAGCTTGGCCCAGGGATCTGGAAACACCATATATTTT
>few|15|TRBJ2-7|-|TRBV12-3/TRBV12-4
CASNPGTGRSYEQYF
TGTGCCAGCAACCCGGGGACGGGACGAAGCTACGAGCAGTACTTC
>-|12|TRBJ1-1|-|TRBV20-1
CSVGARGTEAFF
TGCAGTGTGGGGGCCCGGGGCACTGAAGCTTTCTTT
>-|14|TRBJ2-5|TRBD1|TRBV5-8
CASSQGQGQETQYF
TGTGCCAGCAGCCAGGGACAGGGCCAAGAGACCCAGTACTTC
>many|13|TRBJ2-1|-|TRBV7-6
CASSFGGHNEQFF
TGTGCCAGCAGCTTCGGGGGTCACAATGAGCAGTTCTTC
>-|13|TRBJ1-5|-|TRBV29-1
CSVLWGSNQPQHF
TGCAGCGTTTTGTGGGGTAGCAATCAGCCCCAGCATTTT
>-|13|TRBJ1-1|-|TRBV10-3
CAMGGRLNTEAFF
TGTGCCATGGGGGGACGGTTGAACACTGAAGCTTTCTTT
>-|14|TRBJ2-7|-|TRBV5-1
CASSPETPSYEQYF
TGCGCCAGCAGCCCCGAGACACCTTCCTACGAGCAGTACTTC
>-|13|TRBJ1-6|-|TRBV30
CAWTGRWYSPLHF
TGTGCCTGGACTGGGAGATGGTATTCACCCCTCCACTTT
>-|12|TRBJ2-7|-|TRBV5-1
CASSEPTYEQYF
TGCGCCAGCAGCGAGCCAACCTACGAGCAGTACTTC
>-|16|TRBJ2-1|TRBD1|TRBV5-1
CASSLAGQGAHNEQFF
TGCGCCAGCAGCTTGGCGGGACAGGGGGCCCACAATGAGCAGTTCTTC
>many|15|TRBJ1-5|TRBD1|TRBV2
CASSEEQGAGQPQHF
TGTGCCAGCAGTGAAGAGCAGGGGGCAGGGCAGCCCCAGCATTTT
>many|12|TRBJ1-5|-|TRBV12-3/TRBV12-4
CASKWNNQPQHF
TGTGCCAGCAAATGGAACAATCAGCCCCAGCATTTT
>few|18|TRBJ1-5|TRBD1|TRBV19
CASSRTPGQGFGNQPQHF
TGTGCCAGTAGTCGTACCCCGGGACAGGGGTTCGGCAATCAGCCCCAGCATTTT
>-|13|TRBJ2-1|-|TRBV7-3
CASSFYPYNEQFF
TGTGCCAGCAGCTTTTATCCATACAATGAGCAGTTCTTC
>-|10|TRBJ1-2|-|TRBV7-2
CASSWGGYTF
TGTGCCAGCTCTTGGGGGGGCTACACCTTC
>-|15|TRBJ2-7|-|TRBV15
CATSSGLESSYEQYF
TGTGCCACCAGCAGTGGACTGGAAAGCTCCTACGAGCAGTACTTC
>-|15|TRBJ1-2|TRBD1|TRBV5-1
CASSQGGQGGDGYTF
TGCGCCAGCAGCCAAGGGGGACAGGGAGGCGATGGCTACACCTTC